What follows are 16 T cell receptor beta chains derived from one specimen sequenced in a study of T cells in Graves' hyperthyroidism and ophthalmopathy. RNA transcripts provided the source from which TCR beta CDR3 regions were amplified. Primed by the HTBI set, a first-round RT-PCR was run on the TCR CDR3. In TCRdb, the multiplex PCR reads were re-called with MiXCR into one record per CDR3 protein. Here the sample spans 500,000 to 600,000 distinct CDR3 sequences, 15% to 20% being singletons. Material for sequencing was blood. Receptor source: a woman younger than 30 with Graves' hyperthyroidism.

In its sample, this clonotype was seen many times. The gene calls are TRBV28 and TRBJ2-7, with D uncertain. The germline V gene encodes CDR1 MDHEN and CDR2 SYDVKM. V shed 3 bases and J shed 3 bases, with 6 bases lying between them. This CDR3 spans 12 amino acids. The CDR3 nucleotides read TGTGCCAGCAGTTTCCAGAACTACGAGCAGTACTTC. It encodes CASSFQNYEQYF. The whole variable domain, remainder taken from reference TRBV28 and TRBJ2-7, is DVKVTQSSRYLVKRTGEKVFLECVQDMDHENMFWYRQDPGLGLRLIYFSYDVKMKEKGDIPEGYSVSREKKERFSLILESASTNQTSMYLCASSFQNYEQYFGPGTRLTVT.

The chain is built from TRBV19 and TRBJ1-2, with 9 bases aligning to TRBD1. This CDR3 comprises 13 residues. From germline, CDR1 is LNHDA and CDR2 SQIVND (reference sequence). V gave up 8 bases and J gave up 5 bases; unmatched junction bases: 6. For the CDR3, the DNA is TGTGCCAGTTCGAACAGGGGGCAATATGGCTACACCTTC. It is translated as CASSNRGQYGYTF.

The chain has TRBV7-3 and TRBJ2-5, with D perhaps matching TRBD1 or TRBD2 (6 bases each). There are 15 residues in the CDR3. In germline, CDR1 is SGHTA, CDR2 FQGTGA. V gave up 2 bases and J gave up 4 bases, with 14 bases separating them. The DNA of the CDR3 is TGTGCCAGCAGCTTAGGTTCCGGGGGCACAGAGACCCAGTACTTC. It translates to CASSLGSGGTETQYF.

The chain employs TRBV11-2 and TRBJ1-6; D remains unclear. The germline V gene encodes CDR1 SGHAT and CDR2 FQNNGV. CDR3 length equals 11 residues. V lost 5 bases and J 14 bases, leaving 10 bases between the germline ends. The CDR3 sequence: CASSPRETLHF. For the CDR3, the DNA is TGTGCCAGCAGCCCACGGGAAACCCTCCACTTT.

The rearrangement uses TRBV28 and TRBJ1-6; maybe TRBD1 (5 bases). The CDR3 runs 15 residues. Trimming removed 8 bases from V and 10 bases from J, with 21 bases in between. Germline loops: CDR1 MDHEN, CDR2 SYDVKM. The CDR3 DNA follows: TGTGCCAGCGGCCGTCCTGGGGCCAATAGGTCACCCCTCCACTTT. This sequence encodes CASGRPGANRSPLHF.

This clonotype was counted a few times. Germline is not matched at one junction end, which may reflect a read error. The V and J genes are TRBV5-1 and TRBJ2-3, with D possibly matching TRBD2 (5 bases). Germline V gene lookup returns CDR1 SGHRS and CDR2 YFSETQ. CDR3 size: 14 residues. The CDR3 bases are TGCGCCAGCAGATTGGCTACTGGAGGAGATACGCAGTATTTT. Protein product: CASRLATGGDTQYF. The complete variable domain, with remaining parts taken from reference TRBV5-1 and TRBJ2-3, reads KAGVTQTPRYLIKTRGQQVTLSCSPISGHRSVSWYQQTPGQGLQFLFEYFSETQRNKGNFPGRFSGRQFSNSRSEMNVSTLELGDSALYLCASRLATGGDTQYFGPGTRLTVL.

This clonotype showed up just a few times. V and J are TRBV7-9 and TRBJ1-3; D is ambiguous. Looked up from germline, CDR1 is SEHNR and CDR2 is FQNEAQ (reference sequence). The CDR3 extends over 16 amino acids. Trimming removed 5 bases at V and 0 bases at J, with 14 bases between. This CDR3 reads CASSKREPRSGNTIYF. In nucleotides, the CDR3 is TGTGCCAGCAGCAAAAGGGAACCTCGCTCTGGAAACACCATATATTTT.

V gene TRBV7-8 combines with J gene TRBJ1-1; D ambiguous. There are 15 residues in the CDR3. The ends were cut back, 6 bases at V and 2 bases at J, with 16 bases in the middle. Germline values: CDR1 SGHVS, CDR2 FQNEAQ. CDR3 in DNA: TGTGCCAGCAGTCTGAGATTGGGAGGTAACACTGAAGCTTTCTTT. Protein sequence: CASSLRLGGNTEAFF.

This clonotype was picked up a small number of times. V gene TRBV24-1 combines with J gene TRBJ2-1; tentatively, D is TRBD1 or TRBD2 (5 bases each). Trimming removed 4 bases from V and 8 bases from J, with 23 bases in between. Germline CDR1 is KGHDR and CDR2 is SFDVKD. This CDR3 spans 17 amino acids. CDR3 residues: CATSDSTRDQGWYEQFF. CDR3 DNA sequence: TGTGCCACCAGTGACTCAACCCGGGACCAAGGTTGGTATGAGCAGTTCTTC.

In regard to this clonotype: With a much larger clone just one base away, this may be a read error. CDR3 coding DNA: TGTGCCAGCAGCCATACAGGGGACGGAAACACCACATATTTT. This gives the protein CASSHTGDGNTTYF. The chain is built from TRBV12-3 or TRBV12-4 and TRBJ1-3, with 7 positions matching TRBD1. The CDR3 loop spans 14 amino acids.

This clonotype has a handful of counts. V usage is TRBV12-3 or TRBV12-4 and J usage is TRBJ1-3, with D hard to call. The V end was cut by 5 bases, the J end by 0 bases, with 11 bases between. CDR3 length: 15 residues. The CDR3 sequence: CASSPHRISGNTIYF. The CDR3 bases are TGTGCCAGCAGTCCACACCGCATCTCTGGAAACACCATATATTTT.

This clonotype has ten or more counts. The chain joins TRBV11-2 to TRBJ2-3; 11 nucleotides align to TRBD2. J lost 8 bases, V lost 1 base, and 5 bases had no gene match. The CDR3 consists of 15 residues. The germline CDR1 and CDR2 sequences are SGHAT and FQNNGV. In nucleotides, the CDR3 is TGTGCCAGCAGCTTAGCCGGACTAGCGGGTAGTACGCAGTATTTT. Protein sequence: CASSLAGLAGSTQYF.

This clonotype appeared a few times. The chain is built from TRBV29-1 and TRBJ1-1; possibly TRBD1 for D (6 bases). The germline CDR1 and CDR2 sequences are SQVTM and ANQGSEA. V was cut by 5 bases and J by 4 bases, with 20 bases left in between. This CDR3 comprises 15 residues. Here the CDR3 DNA reads TGCAGCGTTCTGCCCTACTCACAGGGAGCCACTGAAGCTTTCTTT. Residues: CSVLPYSQGATEAFF. Together with reference TRBV29-1 and TRBJ1-1, the CDR3 gives the full variable domain: SAVISQKPSRDICQRGTSLTIQCQVDSQVTMMFWYRQQPGQSLTLIATANQGSEATYESGFVIDKFPISRPNLTFSTLTVSNMSPEDSSIYLCSVLPYSQGATEAFFGQGTRLTVV.

The chain is built from TRBV6-1 and TRBJ1-5, with D uncertain. The V end was cut by 5 bases, the J end by 1 base, with 15 bases between. Per the germline V gene, CDR1 is MNHNS and CDR2 is SASEGT. CDR3 length equals 16 residues. CDR3 amino acids: CASSPVWSGSNQPQHF. CDR3 nucleotides: TGTGCCAGCAGTCCGGTTTGGTCGGGGAGCAATCAGCCCCAGCATTTT.

The gene calls are TRBV20-1 and TRBJ1-5; D gene unclear. Trimming stripped 6 bases from V and 5 bases from J, with 8 bases between. The germline gives CDR1 DFQATT, CDR2 SNEGSKA (reference sequence). The CDR3 consists of 11 residues. The CDR3 DNA reads TGCAGTGCCGGGAACTATCAGCCCCAGCATTTT. It specifies CSAGNYQPQHF.

This clonotype has ten or more counts. The J gene is TRBJ2-2, the V gene TRBV12-3 or TRBV12-4; D uncertain. Trimming took off 5 bases at V and 5 bases at J, with 6 bases between the two ends. The CDR3 is 12 residues long. CDR3 residues: CASSRGTGELFF. CDR3 nucleotide sequence: TGTGCCAGCAGTCGAGGTACCGGGGAGCTGTTTTTT.